Listed below are T cell receptor beta chains from one sample, sequenced in a study of T cell responses to AZD1222 COVID-19 vaccine. The table came from immunoSEQ multiplex PCR; TCRdb's copy has only in-frame clones and leaves some out. The sample carries around 140,000 clones, around 90% recorded once. The source was peripheral blood, collected 28 days after the second AZD1222 dose. Receptors originate from an adult who received the AZD1222 COVID-19 vaccine. The CDR3 runs from the conserved cysteine through the conserved F or W. A D gene is named only where the DNA matches it firmly. The listing skips clone size in some rows; elsewhere it reads once, few, many or a size class.

j_call v_call d_call clone_size cdr3_aa cdr3_nt
TRBJ1-4 TRBV19 - - CASSIGGNPNEKLFF TGTGCCAGTAGTATAGGAGGGAATCCTAATGAAAAACTGTTTTTT
TRBJ2-3 TRBV9 TRBD2 - CASSVGGGSADTQYF TGTGCCAGCAGCGTAGGTGGCGGGAGCGCAGATACGCAGTATTTT
TRBJ2-1 TRBV6-1 - - CASSEAAPRYTYNEQFF TGTGCCAGCAGTGAAGCGGCGCCAAGATATACATACAATGAGCAGTTCTTC
TRBJ2-1 TRBV7-3 - - CASSLIGGAHNEMEFF TGTGCCAGCAGCTTAATTGGCGGGGCGCATAATGAAATGGAGTTCTTC
TRBJ1-1 TRBV7-9 - - CASSPGASSLEAFF TGTGCCAGCAGCCCTGGGGCAAGCTCCCTTGAAGCTTTCTTT
TRBJ2-7 TRBV15 - - CATSRAPRDTYEQYF TGTGCCACCAGCAGAGCCCCTAGAGATACCTACGAGCAGTACTTC
TRBJ1-6 TRBV27 TRBD1 once CASSFGQAPGSPLHF TGTGCCAGCAGTTTTGGACAGGCCCCGGGATCACCCCTCCACTTT
TRBJ1-2 TRBV15 - - CATSRDLSGYGYTF TGTGCCACCAGCAGAGACCTATCGGGCTATGGCTACACCTTC
TRBJ1-2 TRBV6-5 - few CASGTGLGYTF TGTGCCAGTGGAACAGGGCTCGGCTACACCTTC
TRBJ2-3 TRBV30 - - CAWKGGVSTDTQYF TGTGCCTGGAAAGGCGGGGTCAGCACAGATACGCAGTATTTT
TRBJ2-2 TRBV6-5 TRBD1 - CASSYANRGRSGELFF TGTGCCAGCAGTTACGCAAACAGGGGGCGATCCGGGGAGCTGTTTTTT
TRBJ2-7 TRBV9 - - CASSPDSTYEQYF TGTGCCAGCAGTCCGGACAGTACCTATGAGCAGTACTTC
TRBJ1-6 TRBV12-3/TRBV12-4 - few CASNLWGSPLHF TGTGCCAGTAATTTATGGGGTTCACCCCTCCACTTT
TRBJ1-1 TRBV18 TRBD1 - CASSPETAHGTGGTEAFF TGTGCCAGCTCACCGGAAACAGCACACGGGACAGGGGGCACTGAAGCTTTCTTT
TRBJ2-1 TRBV7-2 TRBD2 - CASSLARTGGLNEQFF TGTGCCAGCAGCTTAGCGAGGACGGGAGGTCTGAATGAGCAGTTCTTC
TRBJ2-1 TRBV15 TRBD1 - CATSRVIPGQGFVVSEQFF TGTGCCACCAGCAGAGTAATACCGGGACAGGGGTTCGTGGTGAGTGAGCAGTTCTTC
TRBJ1-5 TRBV6-5 TRBD1 once CASSPRDRGGQPQHF TGTGCCAGCAGTCCCCGAGACAGGGGAGGGCAGCCCCAGCATTTT
TRBJ2-3 TRBV14 TRBD2 once CASSPTSGRVDTQYF TGTGCCAGCAGCCCAACTAGCGGGAGGGTGGATACGCAGTATTTT
TRBJ2-2 TRBV30 TRBD2 - CAFASAGGRTGELFF TGTGCCTTTGCGTCAGCGGGAGGACGGACCGGGGAGCTGTTTTTT
TRBJ2-7 TRBV5-1 TRBD2 - CASSGATSGFYEQYF TGCGCCAGCAGCGGAGCGACTAGCGGGTTCTACGAGCAGTACTTC
TRBJ1-6 TRBV9 TRBD1 - CASSPGTGQGSPLHF TGTGCCAGCAGCCCCGGGACAGGGCAGGGTTCACCCCTCCACTTT
TRBJ1-1 TRBV28 TRBD1 once CASSLSGGGTEAFF TGTGCCAGCAGTTTATCAGGGGGCGGCACTGAAGCTTTCTTT
TRBJ1-4 TRBV5-6 - - CASSPDISRGNEKLFF TGTGCCAGCAGCCCGGACATCTCCAGGGGCAATGAAAAACTGTTTTTT
TRBJ1-5 TRBV5-6 - few CASRTGVWRHF TGTGCCAGCAGAACAGGAGTCTGGCGGCATTTT
TRBJ1-2 TRBV30 - - CAWSKQTDSGYTF TGTGCCTGGAGTAAACAGACAGACAGTGGCTACACCTTC
TRBJ1-3 TRBV7-9 TRBD1 - CASSTRQGSSGNTIYF TGTGCCAGCAGCACAAGACAGGGGAGCTCTGGAAACACCATATATTTT
TRBJ2-2 TRBV27 TRBD2 once CASRSGGMHTGELFF TGTGCCAGCAGGAGCGGGGGTATGCACACCGGGGAGCTGTTTTTT
TRBJ1-1 TRBV9 - - CASSVDFGFEGREAFF TGTGCCAGCAGCGTAGATTTTGGGTTTGAGGGGAGGGAAGCTTTCTTT
TRBJ1-3 TRBV27 - - CASRTARASGSGNTIYF TGTGCCAGCAGGACTGCAAGGGCTTCGGGCTCTGGAAACACCATATATTTT
TRBJ1-5 TRBV7-2 TRBD1 - CASSSRTGGDQPQHF TGTGCCAGCAGCTCACGGACAGGGGGCGATCAGCCCCAGCATTTT
TRBJ1-5 TRBV19 - - CASSIPGDSNQPQHF TGTGCCAGTAGTATCCCCGGGGATAGCAATCAGCCCCAGCATTTT
TRBJ2-5 TRBV7-6 - once CASSNRGRYQETQYF TGTGCCAGCAGCAATCGGGGGAGATACCAAGAGACCCAGTACTTC
TRBJ1-5 TRBV7-9 TRBD1 - CASSLAGQDNQPQHF TGTGCCAGCAGCTTAGCGGGACAGGATAATCAGCCCCAGCATTTT
TRBJ1-2 TRBV2 - - CASSEIFQTYGYTF TGTGCCAGCAGTGAAATTTTTCAGACCTATGGCTACACCTTC
TRBJ1-4 TRBV10-3 - - CAITERTNEKLFF TGTGCCATCACCGAGCGAACTAATGAAAAACTGTTTTTT
TRBJ1-5 TRBV6-1 - - CASSEATAYQPQHF TGTGCCAGCAGTGAAGCGACAGCCTATCAGCCCCAGCATTTT
TRBJ1-3 TRBV14 - - CASSQVHGDTIYF TGTGCCAGCAGCCAAGTTCATGGAGACACCATATATTTT
TRBJ1-1 TRBV20-1 - - CSARDYREAFF TGCAGTGCTAGAGATTACAGGGAGGCTTTCTTT
TRBJ1-4 TRBV7-2 - - CASSWGADRPEKLFF TGTGCCAGCAGCTGGGGGGCGGACCGTCCGGAAAAACTGTTTTTT
TRBJ2-3 TRBV5-1 - - CASSFPSTDTQYF TGCGCCAGCAGCTTTCCTAGCACAGATACGCAGTATTTT
TRBJ2-1 TRBV11-3 - - CASSSDRSSYNEQFF TGTGCCAGCAGCTCCGACAGGAGCTCCTACAATGAGCAGTTCTTC
TRBJ2-7 TRBV19 - - CASSSGTAPYEQYF TGTGCCAGTAGTAGCGGGACAGCCCCTTACGAGCAGTACTTC
TRBJ2-7 TRBV6-5 - - CASISYGTSLYEQYF TGTGCCAGTATATCCTACGGGACAAGCCTTTACGAGCAGTACTTC
TRBJ2-7 TRBV30 TRBD2 - CAWKQGTSGRASYEQYF TGTGCCTGGAAACAGGGGACTAGCGGGAGGGCCTCCTACGAGCAGTACTTC
TRBJ2-3 TRBV7-8 - - CASSRDLSTDTQYF TGTGCCAGCAGCCGGGACCTTAGCACAGATACGCAGTATTTT
TRBJ2-1 TRBV7-2 - - CASSQSARSEQFF TGTGCCAGCAGCCAGTCGGCCAGGAGTGAGCAGTTCTTC
TRBJ2-5 TRBV12-3/TRBV12-4 - - CASSLRQGETQYF TGTGCCAGCAGTTTAAGGCAGGGAGAGACCCAGTACTTC
TRBJ1-6 TRBV5-6 - - CASSSYNSPLHF TGTGCCAGCAGCTCCTATAATTCACCCCTCCACTTT
TRBJ2-3 TRBV6-4 TRBD1 - CASSEGQGADTQYF TGTGCCAGCAGTGAGGGACAGGGGGCAGATACGCAGTATTTT
TRBJ2-4 TRBV12-3/TRBV12-4 - - CATAKGDIQYF TGTGCCACCGCGAAAGGCGACATTCAGTACTTC
TRBJ1-5 TRBV30 TRBD1 - CAWSGDRGDQPQHF TGTGCCTGGAGCGGGGACAGGGGGGATCAGCCCCAGCATTTT
TRBJ1-4 TRBV27 - - CASSLRVAASEKLFF TGTGCCAGCAGCTTGAGGGTTGCCGCAAGTGAAAAACTGTTTTTT
TRBJ1-5 TRBV19 TRBD1 - CASSHTGGDQPQHF TGTGCCAGTAGCCACACAGGGGGCGATCAGCCCCAGCATTTT
TRBJ2-3 TRBV7-7 TRBD2 - CASSQAGALGDTQYF TGTGCTAGCAGCCAAGCGGGGGCCCTTGGGGATACGCAGTATTTT
TRBJ1-1 TRBV4-1 - - CASSQDLGGTEAFF TGCGCCAGCAGCCAAGACCTAGGGGGCACTGAAGCTTTCTTT